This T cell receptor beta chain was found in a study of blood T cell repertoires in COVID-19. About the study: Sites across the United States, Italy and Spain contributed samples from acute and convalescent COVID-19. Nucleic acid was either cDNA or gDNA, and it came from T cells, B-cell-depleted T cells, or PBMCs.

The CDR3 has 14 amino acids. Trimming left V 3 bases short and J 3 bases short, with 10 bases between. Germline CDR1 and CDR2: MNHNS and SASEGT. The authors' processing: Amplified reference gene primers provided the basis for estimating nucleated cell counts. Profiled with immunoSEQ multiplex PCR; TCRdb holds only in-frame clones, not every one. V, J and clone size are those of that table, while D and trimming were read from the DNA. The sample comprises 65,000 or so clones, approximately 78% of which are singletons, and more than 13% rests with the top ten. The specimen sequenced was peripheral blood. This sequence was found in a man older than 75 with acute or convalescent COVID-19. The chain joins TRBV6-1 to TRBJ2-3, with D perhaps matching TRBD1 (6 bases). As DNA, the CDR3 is TGTGCCAGCAGTGACCCAGGGGTTACAGATACGCAGTATTTT. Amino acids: CASSDPGVTDTQYF.